These 4 T cell receptor beta chains came from one sample sequenced in a study of T cells expressing NK-cell markers (dated by TCRdb to 2018 to 2020). Library preparation used 5' RACE. The data were produced on an Illumina HiSeq 2000. Each CDR3 protein sequence appears as one entry after TCRdb reprocessed the reads, and no DNA is included. The table for this sample shows about 460,000 distinct CDR3 sequences. Over 1.3% of the sample is in the top ten clones. Source material: blood T cells: a sorted CD56 or NKG2C T cell subset, CD4+ or CD8+ T cells, or bulk PBMC T cells (not recorded which). The receptors come from a woman between 50 and 59 years old in good health. Donor details come from another sample of the same person, matched by shared clones.

The chain couples TRBV18 to TRBJ2-7; the D gene TCRdb calls, TRBD1, cannot be checked with no DNA. The CDR3 extends over 15 amino acids. Germline V gene lookup returns CDR1 KGHSH and CDR2 LQKENI. CDR3: CASSPRGLVGGEQYF.

The chain uses TRBV14 and TRBJ1-1. The CDR3 loop spans 15 amino acids. Germline CDR1 is SGHDN and CDR2 is FVKESK. The chain's CDR3 is CASSQELSGNTEAFF.

The CDR3 loop is CASRIGSVGFF. The chain recombines TRBV27 with TRBJ2-1; TCRdb reports TRBD2, a call that lacks DNA to check it against. This CDR3 has 11 amino acids. The V gene's germline CDR1 is MNHEY and CDR2 SMNVEV (reference sequence).

This chain connects TRBV12-3 or TRBV12-4 to TRBJ1-4; TCRdb reports TRBD1, a call that lacks DNA to check it against. The length of the CDR3 is 15 residues. The CDR3: CASSLGTGLNEKLFF.